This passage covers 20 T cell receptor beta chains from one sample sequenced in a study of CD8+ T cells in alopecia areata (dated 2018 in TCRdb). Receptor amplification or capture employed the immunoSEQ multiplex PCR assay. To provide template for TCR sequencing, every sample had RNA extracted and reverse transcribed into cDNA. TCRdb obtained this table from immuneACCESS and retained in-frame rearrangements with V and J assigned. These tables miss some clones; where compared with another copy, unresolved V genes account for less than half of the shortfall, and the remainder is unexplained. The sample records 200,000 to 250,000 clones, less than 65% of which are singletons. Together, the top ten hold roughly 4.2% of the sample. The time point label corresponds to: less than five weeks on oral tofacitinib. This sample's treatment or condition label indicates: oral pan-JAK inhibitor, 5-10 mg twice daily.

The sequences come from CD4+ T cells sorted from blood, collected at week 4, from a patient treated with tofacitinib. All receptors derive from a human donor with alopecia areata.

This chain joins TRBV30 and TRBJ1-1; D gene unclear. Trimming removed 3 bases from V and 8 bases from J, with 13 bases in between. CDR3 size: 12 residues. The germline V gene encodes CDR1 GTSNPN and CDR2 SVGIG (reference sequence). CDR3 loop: CAWRRRPGEAFF. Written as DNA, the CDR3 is TGTGCCTGGAGGAGGCGCCCCGGGGAAGCTTTCTTT.

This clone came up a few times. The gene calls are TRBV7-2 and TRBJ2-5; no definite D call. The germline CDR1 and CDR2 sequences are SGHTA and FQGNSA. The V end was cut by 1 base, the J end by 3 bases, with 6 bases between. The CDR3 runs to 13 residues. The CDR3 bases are TGTGCCAGCAGCTTAGAGTTGAAAGAGACCCAGTACTTC. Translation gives CASSLELKETQYF.

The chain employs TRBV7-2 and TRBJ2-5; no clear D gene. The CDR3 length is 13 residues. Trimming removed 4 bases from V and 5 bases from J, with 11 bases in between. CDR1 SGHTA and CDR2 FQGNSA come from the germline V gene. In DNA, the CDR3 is TGTGCCAGCAGCTATAGGGCCGGGGAGACCCAGTACTTC. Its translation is CASSYRAGETQYF. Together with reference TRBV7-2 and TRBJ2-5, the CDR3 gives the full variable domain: GAGVSQSPSNKVTEKGKDVELRCDPISGHTALYWYRQSLGQGLEFLIYFQGNSAPDKSGLPSDRFSAERTGGSVSTLTIQRTQQEDSAVYLCASSYRAGETQYFGPGTRLLVL.

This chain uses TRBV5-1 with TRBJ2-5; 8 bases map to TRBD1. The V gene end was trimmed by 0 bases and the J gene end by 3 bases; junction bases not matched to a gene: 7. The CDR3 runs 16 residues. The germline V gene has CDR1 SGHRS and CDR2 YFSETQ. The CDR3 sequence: CASSLAAGGAEETQYF. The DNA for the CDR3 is TGCGCCAGCAGCTTGGCCGCAGGGGGCGCGGAAGAGACCCAGTACTTC.

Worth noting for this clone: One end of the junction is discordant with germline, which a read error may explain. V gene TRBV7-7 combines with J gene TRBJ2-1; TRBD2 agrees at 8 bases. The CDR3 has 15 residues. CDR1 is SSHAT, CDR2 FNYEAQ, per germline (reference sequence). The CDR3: CASSLGAGGHNEQFF. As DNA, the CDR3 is TGTGCTAGCAGCTTAGGGGCGGGGGGACACAATGAGCAGTTCTTC.

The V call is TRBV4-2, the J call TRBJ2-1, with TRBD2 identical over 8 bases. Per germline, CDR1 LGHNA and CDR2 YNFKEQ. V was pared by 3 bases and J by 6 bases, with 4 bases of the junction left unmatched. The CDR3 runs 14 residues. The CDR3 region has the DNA TGTGCCAGCAGCCAGCGGGGGGTCGGCAATGAGCAGTTCTTC. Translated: CASSQRGVGNEQFF.

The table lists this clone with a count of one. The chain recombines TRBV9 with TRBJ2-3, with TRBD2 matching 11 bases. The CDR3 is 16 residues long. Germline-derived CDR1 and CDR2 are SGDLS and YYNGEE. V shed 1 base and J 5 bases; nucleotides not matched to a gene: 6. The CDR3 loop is CASSVMVAGGLDTQYF. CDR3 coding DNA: TGTGCCAGCAGCGTAATGGTAGCGGGGGGGCTAGATACGCAGTATTTT.

The CDR3 reads CAWNGGTETQYF. The DNA of the CDR3 is TGTGCCTGGAATGGGGGGACGGAGACCCAGTACTTC. The chain is built from TRBV30 and TRBJ2-5, with TRBD2 as a possible D gene (6 bases). Trimming took 4 bases from V and 5 from J, leaving 11 bases between them. There are 12 residues in the CDR3. Germline CDR1 and CDR2: GTSNPN and SVGIG (reference sequence).

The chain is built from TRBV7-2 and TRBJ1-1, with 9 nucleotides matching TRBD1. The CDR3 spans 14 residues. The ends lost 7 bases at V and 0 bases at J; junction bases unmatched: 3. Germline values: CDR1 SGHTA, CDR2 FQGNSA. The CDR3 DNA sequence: TGTGCCAGCAATAACAGGGGGCTGAACACTGAAGCTTTCTTT. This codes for CASNNRGLNTEAFF.

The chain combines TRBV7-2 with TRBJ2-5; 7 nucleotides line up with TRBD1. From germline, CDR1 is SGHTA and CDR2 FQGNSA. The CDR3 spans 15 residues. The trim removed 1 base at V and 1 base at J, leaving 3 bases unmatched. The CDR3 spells CASSLDRGGQETQYF. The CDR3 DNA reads TGTGCCAGCAGCTTAGACAGGGGCGGCCAAGAGACCCAGTACTTC.

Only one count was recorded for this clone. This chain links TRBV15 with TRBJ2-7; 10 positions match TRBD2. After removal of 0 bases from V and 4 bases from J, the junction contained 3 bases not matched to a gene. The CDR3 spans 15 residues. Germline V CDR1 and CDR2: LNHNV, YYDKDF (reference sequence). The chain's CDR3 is CATSRELAGSYEQYF. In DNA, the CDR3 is TGTGCCACCAGCAGAGAACTAGCGGGGAGTTACGAGCAGTACTTC. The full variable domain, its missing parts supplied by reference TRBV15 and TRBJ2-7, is DAMVIQNPRYQVTQFGKPVTLSCSQTLNHNVMYWYQQKSSQAPKLLFHYYDKDFNNEADTPDNFQSRRPNTSFCFLDIRSPGLGDTAMYLCATSRELAGSYEQYFGPGTRLTVT.

The CDR3 coding sequence is TGCGCCAGCAGCTTGGACCCCTCTGGGACACTGAACACTGAAGCTTTCTTT. Translated: CASSLDPSGTLNTEAFF. The chain uses TRBV5-1 and TRBJ1-1, with TRBD1 as a possible D gene (6 bases). V was pared by 0 bases and J by 0 bases, with 15 bases between. The CDR3 is made up of 17 amino acids. Per the germline V gene, CDR1 is SGHRS and CDR2 is YFSETQ.

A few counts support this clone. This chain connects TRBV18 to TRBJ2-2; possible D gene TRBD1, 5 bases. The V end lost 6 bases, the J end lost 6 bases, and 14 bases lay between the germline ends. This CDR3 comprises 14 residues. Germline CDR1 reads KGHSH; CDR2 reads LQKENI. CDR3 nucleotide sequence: TGTGCCAGCTCTCAATCCCAGGGCCCCGGGGAGCTGTTTTTT. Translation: CASSQSQGPGELFF.

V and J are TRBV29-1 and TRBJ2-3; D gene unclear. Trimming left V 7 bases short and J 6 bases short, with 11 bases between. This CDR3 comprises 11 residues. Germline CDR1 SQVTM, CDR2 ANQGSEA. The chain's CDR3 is CSGESWDTQYF. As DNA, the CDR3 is TGCAGCGGAGAGTCCTGGGATACGCAGTATTTT.

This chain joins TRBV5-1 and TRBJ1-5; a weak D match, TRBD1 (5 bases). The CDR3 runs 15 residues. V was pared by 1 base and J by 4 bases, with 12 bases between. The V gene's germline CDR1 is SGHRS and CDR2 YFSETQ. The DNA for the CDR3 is TGCGCCAGCAGCTTGACAGGAGCTGAAAATCAGCCCCAGCATTTT. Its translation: CASSLTGAENQPQHF.

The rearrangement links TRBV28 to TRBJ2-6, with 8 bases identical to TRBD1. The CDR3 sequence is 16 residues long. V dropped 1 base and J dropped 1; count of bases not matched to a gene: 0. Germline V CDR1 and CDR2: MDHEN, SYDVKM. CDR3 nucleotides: TGTGCCAGCAGTTTATACAGGGGGTCTGGGGCCAACGTCCTGACTTTC. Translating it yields CASSLYRGSGANVLTF. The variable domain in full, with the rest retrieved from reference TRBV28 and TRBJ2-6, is DVKVTQSSRYLVKRTGEKVFLECVQDMDHENMFWYRQDPGLGLRLIYFSYDVKMKEKGDIPEGYSVSREKKERFSLILESASTNQTSMYLCASSLYRGSGANVLTFGAGSRLTVL.

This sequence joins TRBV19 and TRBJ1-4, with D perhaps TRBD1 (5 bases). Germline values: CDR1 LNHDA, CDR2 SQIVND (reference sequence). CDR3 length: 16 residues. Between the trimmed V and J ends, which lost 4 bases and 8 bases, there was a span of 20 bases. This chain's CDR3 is CASSTGRTDSGEKLFF. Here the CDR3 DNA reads TGTGCCAGTAGTACGGGACGGACGGATTCGGGCGAAAAACTGTTTTTT. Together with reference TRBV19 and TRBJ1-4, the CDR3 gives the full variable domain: DGGITQSPKYLFRKEGQNVTLSCEQNLNHDAMYWYRQDPGQGLRLIYYSQIVNDFQKGDIAEGYSVSREKKESFPLTVTSAQKNPTAFYLCASSTGRTDSGEKLFFGSGTQLSVL.

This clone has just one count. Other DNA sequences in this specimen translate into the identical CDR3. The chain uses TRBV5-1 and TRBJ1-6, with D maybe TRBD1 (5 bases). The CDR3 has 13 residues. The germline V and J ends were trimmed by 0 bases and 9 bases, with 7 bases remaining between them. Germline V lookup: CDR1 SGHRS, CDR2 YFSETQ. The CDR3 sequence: CASSLGQGSPLHF. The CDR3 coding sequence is TGCGCCAGCAGCTTGGGTCAGGGTTCACCCCTCCACTTT.

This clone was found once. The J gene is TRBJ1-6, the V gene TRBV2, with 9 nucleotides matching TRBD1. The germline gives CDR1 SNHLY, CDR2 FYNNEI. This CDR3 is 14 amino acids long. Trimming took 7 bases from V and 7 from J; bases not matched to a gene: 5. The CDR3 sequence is CASTGGTGNSPLHF. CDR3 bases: TGTGCCAGCACGGGCGGGACAGGGAATTCACCCCTCCACTTT.

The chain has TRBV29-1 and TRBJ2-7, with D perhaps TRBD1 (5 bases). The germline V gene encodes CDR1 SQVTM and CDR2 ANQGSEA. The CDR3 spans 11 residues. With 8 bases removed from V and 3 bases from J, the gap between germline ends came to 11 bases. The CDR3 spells CSLRQGYEQYF. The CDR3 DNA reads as TGCAGCCTAAGGCAGGGCTACGAGCAGTACTTC.